These 31 T cell receptor beta chains originate from one sample sequenced in a study of blood T cells in healthy people across ages. A J-beta primer mix and a sample-barcoded 5' primer were used in a second PCR of roughly 7 to 12 cycles. TCRdb recomputed calls from the 5' RACE reads with MiXCR, one row per CDR3 protein. The sample contains roughly 800,000 distinct CDR3 sequences, 36% of which appear only once. The source material was blood. The receptors stem from a man younger than 30 in good health.

The gene calls are TRBV6-5 and TRBJ2-5, with 14 bases lining up with TRBD2. The length of the CDR3 is 16 residues. Germline V gene sequence: CDR1 MNHEY, CDR2 SVGAGI. The junction had 7 bases not matched to a gene; V was cut back by 5 bases and J by 5 bases. This CDR3 is CASSKGLAGAGETQYF. CDR3 nucleotides: TGTGCCAGCAGTAAGGGACTAGCGGGAGCGGGGGAGACCCAGTACTTC.

This clonotype turned up a few times. This chain uses TRBV11-3 with TRBJ2-1; 12 bases map to TRBD2. The germline V gene has CDR1 SGHNT and CDR2 YENEEA. The trim removed 5 bases at V and 9 bases at J, leaving 11 bases unmatched. The CDR3 is 16 amino acids. This chain's CDR3 is CASSTASGGAYGEQFF. The CDR3, as DNA: TGTGCCAGCAGCACCGCTAGCGGGGGGGCTTATGGTGAGCAGTTCTTC. The full variable domain, with the rest looked up from reference TRBV11-3 and TRBJ2-1, is EAGVVQSPRYKIIEKKQPVAFWCNPISGHNTLYWYLQNLGQGPELLIRYENEEAVDDSQLPKDRFSAERLKGVDSTLKIQPAELGDSAVYLCASSTASGGAYGEQFFGPGTRLTVL.

A word on this clonotype: A junction end diverges from the germline sequence, so it may reflect a read error. The chain is built from TRBV6-1 and TRBJ2-1; D might be TRBD1 or TRBD2, each matching 5 bases. The CDR3 has 17 residues. The germline V gene has CDR1 MNHNS and CDR2 SASEGT. Here the CDR3 reads CTSSGWKEGRSYNEQFF. The CDR3 DNA follows: TGTACCAGCAGTGGCTGGAAAGAGGGACGGTCCTACAATGAGCAGTTCTTC.

This clonotype appeared a single time. The rearrangement uses TRBV12-3 or TRBV12-4 and TRBJ2-2; 10 bases match TRBD2. This CDR3 region has 16 residues. V was clipped by 8 bases and J by 4 bases; unmatched bases: 10. The CDR3 bases are TGTGCCAGCTCTCCCCCTAGCGGGGGTTCCACCGGGGAGCTGTTTTTT. Residues: CASSPPSGGSTGELFF.

The V gene is TRBV15, the J gene TRBJ2-2; D is unclear. V was cut by 0 bases and J by 4 bases, with 9 bases left in between. This CDR3 has 15 residues. Per the germline V gene, CDR1 is LNHNV and CDR2 is YYDKDF (reference sequence). The DNA of the CDR3 is TGTGCCACCAGCAGAGAGGGTAGGATCACCGGGGAGCTGTTTTTT. Encoded protein: CATSREGRITGELFF.

Points on this clonotype: Just one base apart from a much larger clone, this may be a read error. The chain uses TRBV20-1 and TRBJ2-5; TRBD2 matches 8 bases. Trimming took 7 bases from V and 3 from J; bases not matched to a gene: 13. The CDR3 runs to 15 residues. CDR1 and CDR2 (germline): DFQATT, SNEGSKA (reference sequence). The CDR3 loop reads CSVAISGVIEETQYF. In DNA form, the CDR3 reads TGCAGTGTTGCCATTAGCGGGGTTATAGAAGAGACCCAGTACTTC.

The chain combines TRBV6-5 with TRBJ2-7, with D possibly TRBD2 on 5 matching bases. The J call may be wrong; the DNA end is better matched by TRBJ2-5. Germline V gene sequence: CDR1 MNHEY, CDR2 SVGAGI. There are 13 residues in the CDR3. CDR3 in amino acids: CASRRPSRETQYF. The CDR3, as DNA: TGTGCCAGCAGACGACCTAGCCGGGAGACCCAGTACTTC.

The chain has TRBV4-2 and TRBJ2-3, with 7 bases fitting TRBD2. V was clipped by 0 bases and J by 1 base; unmatched bases: 4. Germline CDR1 LGHNA, CDR2 YNFKEQ. The CDR3 length is 16 residues. The CDR3 here is CASSQDLSGGTDTQYF. The CDR3 nucleotides are TGTGCCAGCAGCCAAGATTTAAGCGGGGGCACAGATACGCAGTATTTT.

At least ten counts were recorded for this clonotype. CDR3 region: CASSPRGGPIETQYF. The CDR3 nucleotides are TGTGCCAGCAGTCCCCGCGGGGGGCCAATAGAGACCCAGTACTTC. V and J are TRBV12-3 or TRBV12-4 and TRBJ2-5; 8 nucleotides align to TRBD2. The length of the CDR3 is 15 residues. With V trimmed by 5 bases and J by 4 bases, 9 bases remained unmatched.

J is TRBJ1-1 and V is TRBV20-1, with D hard to call. Germline CDR1 DFQATT, CDR2 SNEGSKA (reference sequence). This CDR3 has 14 amino acids. Trimming took 3 bases from V and 0 from J, leaving 11 bases between them. The CDR3 DNA is TGCAGTGCTAGCGGCCCGGTGATGAACACTGAAGCTTTCTTT. It is translated as CSASGPVMNTEAFF.

This clonotype was detected only a few times. The CDR3 region has the DNA TGTGCCATCAGACGACAACCAGAGGACACTGAAGCTTTCTTT. This codes for CAIRRQPEDTEAFF. The chain has TRBV10-3 and TRBJ1-1, with D hard to call. The V gene's germline CDR1 is ENHRY and CDR2 SYGVKD. V shed 6 bases and J shed 3 bases, with 14 bases lying between them. The CDR3 is made up of 14 amino acids.

This sequence joins TRBV13 and TRBJ2-7; 9 bases map to TRBD1. V trimming: 3 bases; J trimming: 2 bases; junction bases outside the gene matches: 8. Germline lookup yields CDR1 PRHDT and CDR2 FYEKMQ (reference sequence). CDR3 size: 16 residues. The CDR3 loop is CASSFSPGQGTYEQYF. DNA for the CDR3: TGTGCCAGCAGCTTTTCACCCGGACAGGGGACCTACGAGCAGTACTTC.

In its sample, this clonotype was seen a few times. The chain is built from TRBV5-4 and TRBJ2-1; 12 bases agree with TRBD1. Per germline, CDR1 SGHNT and CDR2 YYREEE (reference sequence). The CDR3 runs 15 residues. Trimming cost V 4 bases and J 6 bases; bases outside gene matches: 5. The DNA of the CDR3 is TGTGCCAGCAGCGACGGGACAGGGGGCCTCAATGAGCAGTTCTTC. This codes for CASSDGTGGLNEQFF.

The chain combines TRBV5-1 with TRBJ2-5; 9 bases align to TRBD1. This CDR3 has 15 residues. In germline, CDR1 is SGHRS, CDR2 YFSETQ. Trimming took 6 bases from V and 5 from J; bases not matched to a gene: 11. CDR3 in amino acids: CASKSGTGLLETQYF. For the CDR3, the DNA is TGCGCCAGCAAATCCGGGACAGGGTTATTGGAGACCCAGTACTTC.

CDR3 sequence: CASSAGTKQETQYF. The CDR3 coding sequence is TGTGCCAGCAGTGCCGGGACCAAACAAGAGACCCAGTACTTC. This sequence joins TRBV7-6 and TRBJ2-5; possibly TRBD1 or TRBD2 for D (5 bases each). Deletions cut 6 bases from V and 2 bases from J, with 13 bases between. The CDR3 length is 14 residues. Germline assignment: CDR1 SGHVS and CDR2 FNYEAQ.

This clonotype was picked up many times. J is TRBJ2-5 and V is TRBV7-2, with D tentatively TRBD2 (6 bases). Trimming pared 1 base from V and 6 bases from J, leaving 15 bases between. The length of the CDR3 is 15 residues. Germline assignment: CDR1 SGHTA and CDR2 FQGNSA. CDR3 nucleotides: TGTGCCAGCAGCTTAGGATCGGCTAGCGCGAAGACCCAGTACTTC. Its protein is CASSLGSASAKTQYF. The whole variable domain, remainder taken from reference TRBV7-2 and TRBJ2-5, is GAGVSQSPSNKVTEKGKDVELRCDPISGHTALYWYRQSLGQGLEFLIYFQGNSAPDKSGLPSDRFSAERTGGSVSTLTIQRTQQEDSAVYLCASSLGSASAKTQYFGPGTRLLVL.

This clonotype was observed at least ten times. The chain couples TRBV4-2 to TRBJ2-7; unclear D gene. The CDR3 runs to 15 residues. CDR1 is LGHNA and CDR2 is YNFKEQ in the germline V gene. Trimming removed 0 bases at V and 1 base at J, with 10 bases between. For the CDR3, the DNA is TGTGCCAGCAGCCAAGATATAACACCTTCCTACGAGCAGTACTTC. Its protein is CASSQDITPSYEQYF.

This clonotype was counted at least ten times. The rearrangement joins TRBV20-1 to TRBJ2-5, with unresolved D. V was clipped by 3 bases and J by 3 bases, with 8 bases between them. Per germline, CDR1 DFQATT and CDR2 SNEGSKA (reference sequence). The CDR3 is 12 amino acids. CDR3 DNA: TGCAGTGCTAGTTTGCGAGAAGAGACCCAGTACTTC. Translated: CSASLREETQYF.

The rearrangement joins TRBV7-2 to TRBJ1-2; TRBD1 might be the D (6 bases). This CDR3 region has 16 residues. Trimming removed 2 bases from V and 2 bases from J, with 15 bases in between. CDR1 is SGHTA, CDR2 FQGNSA, per germline. The CDR3 DNA is TGTGCCAGCAGCTTAAATCGCGGGGGCGTCAACTATGGCTACACCTTC. Translated, it gives CASSLNRGGVNYGYTF.

The table lists this clonotype with many counts. The CDR3 region is CASSLASEETQYF. Here the CDR3 DNA reads TGTGCCAGCAGCTTGGCTTCAGAAGAGACCCAGTACTTC. J is TRBJ2-5 and V is TRBV7-2; D unresolved. Trimming cost V 3 bases and J 3 bases, with 8 bases left between them. The germline CDR1 and CDR2 sequences are SGHTA and FQGNSA. The CDR3 has 13 residues.

This clonotype has only a few counts. V and J are TRBV5-1 and TRBJ2-1, with a weak D call TRBD2 (6 bases). CDR1 is SGHRS and CDR2 is YFSETQ in the germline V gene. The CDR3 runs to 15 residues. The V end lost 0 bases, the J end lost 2 bases, and 9 bases lay between the germline ends. CDR3 DNA sequence: TGCGCCAGCAGCTTGGATATAGCGGCCTACAATGAGCAGTTCTTC. It is translated as CASSLDIAAYNEQFF.

The chain is built from TRBV5-6 and TRBJ2-5, with TRBD1 identical over 11 bases. Germline CDR1 SGHDT, CDR2 YYEEEE. V dropped 4 bases and J dropped 0; count of bases not matched to a gene: 14. This CDR3 has 19 residues. The CDR3 nucleotides are TGTGCCAGCAGCACGTACTGGACAGGGGGCGAGGCGGACCAAGAGACCCAGTACTTC. Its translation is CASSTYWTGGEADQETQYF.

This clonotype was seen ten or more times. The CDR3 DNA follows: TGTGCCAGCTCTCCGGGACAGGGCAGCACAGATACGCAGTATTTT. This codes for CASSPGQGSTDTQYF. V and J are TRBV6-5 and TRBJ2-3, with 9 bases identical to TRBD1. The length of the CDR3 is 15 residues. Germline CDR1 and CDR2: MNHEY and SVGAGI. V lost 8 bases, J lost 0 bases, and 6 bases stayed unmatched.

The chain combines TRBV7-2 with TRBJ2-5; D assignment may be TRBD1 or TRBD2 (6 bases each). CDR1 and CDR2 from the germline V gene are SGHTA and FQGNSA. The germline V and J ends were trimmed by 5 bases and 11 bases, with 27 bases remaining between them. The CDR3 spans 16 residues. CDR3 coding DNA: TGTGCCAGCAGCCCACTCCCGGGGGCCTTAAACAATGAGCAGTACTTC. Translated: CASSPLPGALNNEQYF.

The chain carries TRBV25-1 and TRBJ1-3, with unresolved D. Trimming pared 3 bases from V and 8 bases from J, leaving 17 bases between. Germline V gene data show CDR1 as MGHDK and CDR2 as SYGVNS. CDR3 length: 15 amino acids. CDR3 nucleotides: TGTGCCAGCAGTGAGGGGAACATAGTGGGTTACACCATATATTTT. Translation: CASSEGNIVGYTIYF. The full variable domain, completed using reference TRBV25-1 and TRBJ1-3, is EADIYQTPRYLVIGTGKKITLECSQTMGHDKMYWYQQDPGMELHLIHYSYGVNSTEKGDLSSESTVSRIRTEHFPLTLESARPSHTSQYLCASSEGNIVGYTIYFGEGSWLTVV.

The chain is built from TRBV4-1 and TRBJ1-1, with no clear D. This CDR3 spans 16 amino acids. Germline CDR1 reads MGHRA; CDR2 reads YSYEKL. Trimming cost V 0 bases and J 4 bases, with 15 bases left between them. CDR3 sequence (DNA): TGCGCCAGCAGCCAAGAGTTCGGGCTCCGGAGCACTGAAGCTTTCTTT. Residues: CASSQEFGLRSTEAFF.

There are many counts of this clonotype. This chain connects TRBV10-3 to TRBJ1-2; a possible D gene is TRBD1 (5 bases). CDR1 is ENHRY and CDR2 is SYGVKD in the germline V gene. Trimming stripped 4 bases from V and 5 bases from J, with 11 bases between. The CDR3 totals 13 residues. This CDR3 is CAISGEGRYGYTF. Written as DNA, the CDR3 is TGTGCCATCAGTGGGGAGGGGCGGTATGGCTACACCTTC.

This clonotype was picked up a small number of times. The gene calls are TRBV6-5 and TRBJ2-3; D uncertain. The CDR3 has 13 residues. CDR1 and CDR2 (germline): MNHEY, SVGAGI. V was shortened by 2 bases and J by 5 bases, with 8 bases between the two germline ends. This chain's CDR3 is CASSYMEEDTQYF. CDR3 nucleotides: TGTGCCAGCAGTTACATGGAAGAAGATACGCAGTATTTT.

This clonotype was picked up many times. V gene TRBV7-2 combines with J gene TRBJ2-4, with D possibly TRBD1 on 5 matching bases. Germline CDR1 SGHTA, CDR2 FQGNSA. The germline V and J ends were trimmed by 2 bases and 7 bases, with 12 bases remaining between them. CDR3 length: 14 residues. The CDR3 sequence: CASSLSGLRNIQYF. In nucleotides, the CDR3 is TGTGCCAGCAGCTTATCAGGGCTCCGGAACATTCAGTACTTC.

The chain joins TRBV11-1 to TRBJ2-7; D perhaps matches TRBD1 (6 bases). CDR3 size: 13 residues. V gave up 5 bases and J gave up 4 bases, with 12 bases separating them. Germline CDR1 reads SGHAT; CDR2 reads FQDESV (reference sequence). CDR3 DNA sequence: TGTGCCAGCAGCAACAGGGATAAGTACGAGCAGTACTTC. It is translated as CASSNRDKYEQYF.

A few counts support this clonotype. The chain's CDR3 is CASREQGPNSPLHF. The CDR3 DNA sequence: TGTGCCAGCAGAGAACAGGGGCCGAATTCACCCCTCCACTTT. The V call is TRBV7-9, the J call TRBJ1-6; 7 nucleotides agree with TRBD1. Trimming cost V 6 bases and J 7 bases; bases outside gene matches: 6. Germline CDR1 SEHNR, CDR2 FQNEAQ (reference sequence). CDR3 length equals 14 residues.